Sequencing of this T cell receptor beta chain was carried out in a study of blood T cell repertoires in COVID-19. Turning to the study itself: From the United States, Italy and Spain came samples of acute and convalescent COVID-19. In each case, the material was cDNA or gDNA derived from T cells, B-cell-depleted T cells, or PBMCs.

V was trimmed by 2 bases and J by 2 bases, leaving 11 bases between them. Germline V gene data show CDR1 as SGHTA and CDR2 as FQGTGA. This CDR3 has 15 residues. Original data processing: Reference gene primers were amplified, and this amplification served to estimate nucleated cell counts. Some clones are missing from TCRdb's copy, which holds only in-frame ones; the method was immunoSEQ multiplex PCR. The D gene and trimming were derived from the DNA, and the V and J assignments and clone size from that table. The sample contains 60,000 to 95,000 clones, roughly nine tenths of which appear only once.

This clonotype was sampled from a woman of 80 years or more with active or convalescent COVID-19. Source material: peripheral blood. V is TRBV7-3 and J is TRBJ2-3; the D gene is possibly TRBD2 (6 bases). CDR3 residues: CASSLYGLHTDTQYF. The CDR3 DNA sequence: TGTGCCAGCAGCTTATACGGACTACACACAGATACGCAGTATTTT. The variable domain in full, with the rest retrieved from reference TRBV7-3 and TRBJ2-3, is GAGVSQTPSNKVTEKGKYVELRCDPISGHTALYWYRQSLGQGPEFLIYFQGTGAADDSGLPNDRFFAVRPEGSVSTLKIQRTERGDSAVYLCASSLYGLHTDTQYFGPGTRLTVL.